This is a list of T cell receptor beta chains from one sample in a study of control samples from healthy donors and cancer patients. The protocol was immunoSEQ multiplex PCR, while the TCRdb copy is restricted to in-frame clones and leaves out a portion. Counted here are about 130,000 clones, about 88% occurring once; the ten biggest clones make up around 2%. The sample taken for sequencing was blood. All receptors derive from a man younger than 35 in good health. Both conserved end residues are part of each CDR3. The order of the fields is clone size, V gene, J gene, D gene, CDR3 protein, CDR3 DNA. The D gene is left open where the match is weak. Size tells how often a clone was seen (once, few, many) or the class of an expanded clone, and some rows leave it out.

-	TRBV7-9	TRBJ2-1	TRBD2	CASTSSGSIDEQFF	TGTGCCAGCACTTCTAGCGGGAGTATCGATGAGCAGTTCTTC
once	TRBV18	TRBJ2-7	-	CASSPDYGGRREQYF	TGTGCCAGCTCACCGGATTACGGAGGTCGGCGGGAGCAGTACTTC
-	TRBV9	TRBJ2-7	-	CASSVYGFNEQYF	TGTGCCAGCAGCGTTTACGGGTTCAACGAGCAGTACTTC
-	TRBV5-4	TRBJ1-6	TRBD1	CASSPEQGAASPLHF	TGTGCCAGCAGCCCGGAACAGGGGGCCGCTTCACCCCTCCACTTT
-	TRBV30	TRBJ1-3	TRBD1	CAWRRQGGGNTIYF	TGTGCCTGGAGGAGACAGGGGGGCGGAAACACCATATATTTT
-	TRBV15	TRBJ2-1	-	CALSRPSSYNEQFF	TGTGCCCTCTCTAGGCCGAGCTCCTACAATGAGCAGTTCTTC
-	TRBV6-5	TRBJ1-2	-	CASSYGRQTNYGYTF	TGTGCCAGCAGTTACGGACGGCAGACTAACTATGGCTACACCTTC
-	TRBV30	TRBJ1-1	TRBD1	CAFDRVRAEAFF	TGTGCCTTCGACAGGGTCCGCGCTGAAGCTTTCTTT
-	TRBV27	TRBJ2-2	TRBD1	CASSSGGYDTGELFF	TGTGCCAGCAGTTCAGGGGGTTACGACACCGGGGAGCTGTTTTTT
once	TRBV9	TRBJ2-1	-	CASSPHFTDNEQFF	TGTGCCAGCAGCCCCCATTTTACGGACAATGAGCAGTTCTTC
-	TRBV5-1	TRBJ2-1	-	CASKVGRSSYNEQFF	TGCGCCAGCAAAGTAGGCCGGAGCTCCTACAATGAGCAGTTCTTC
-	TRBV18	TRBJ2-1	TRBD1	CASSRSTGENEQFF	TGTGCCAGCTCAAGATCGACAGGGGAGAATGAGCAGTTCTTC
-	TRBV28	TRBJ1-2	TRBD1	CASSPTGGNGYTF	TGTGCCAGCAGCCCCACAGGGGGGAATGGCTACACCTTC
-	TRBV6-5	TRBJ2-3	-	CASSSGPTDTQYF	TGTGCCAGCAGTTCAGGGCCCACAGATACGCAGTATTTT
-	TRBV5-1	TRBJ2-6	-	CASRTGSGANVLTF	TGCGCCAGCAGGACAGGATCTGGGGCCAACGTCCTGACTTTC
-	TRBV5-4	TRBJ2-7	-	CASRGEYEQYF	TGTGCCAGCAGGGGGGAATACGAGCAGTACTTC
-	TRBV5-6	TRBJ1-5	TRBD1	CASSTGGFGNQPQHF	TGTGCCAGCAGCACAGGGGGCTTTGGCAATCAGCCCCAGCATTTT
-	TRBV6-4	TRBJ2-7	TRBD1	CASSDATGTGVPRYEQYF	TGTGCCAGCAGTGACGCTACCGGGACAGGGGTCCCCCGCTACGAGCAGTACTTC
-	TRBV28	TRBJ2-2	-	CASRSSSTGELFF	TGTGCCAGCAGATCCTCATCCACCGGGGAGCTGTTTTTT
-	TRBV12-5	TRBJ1-5	-	CASGLGYRGNQPQHF	TGTGCTAGTGGTTTGGGTTACAGAGGCAATCAGCCCCAGCATTTT
-	TRBV7-7	TRBJ2-2	TRBD1	CASSLDPGTGAFWTGELFF	TGTGCCAGCAGCCTCGATCCCGGGACAGGGGCCTTTTGGACCGGGGAGCTGTTTTTT
few	TRBV28	TRBJ2-7	-	CASSLVLLTGEQYF	TGTGCCAGCAGTTTAGTGCTCTTGACTGGCGAGCAGTACTTC
once	TRBV5-1	TRBJ2-7	TRBD1	CASSLDGQGEEQYF	TGCGCCAGCAGCTTGGATGGACAGGGCGAAGAGCAGTACTTC
-	TRBV29-1	TRBJ1-2	-	CSVDRQRVDGYTF	TGCAGCGTTGATAGGCAGCGAGTCGATGGCTACACCTTC
-	TRBV6-5	TRBJ2-5	-	CASTTQETQYF	TGTGCCAGCACTACACAAGAGACCCAGTACTTC
-	TRBV7-2	TRBJ2-7	-	CASSLEPVGEQYF	TGTGCCAGCAGCTTAGAACCCGTCGGGGAGCAGTACTTC
-	TRBV10-2	TRBJ1-5	TRBD1	CASSEWGQGNQPQHF	TGCGCCAGCAGTGAGTGGGGACAGGGCAATCAGCCCCAGCATTTT
-	TRBV7-9	TRBJ2-5	-	CASSLKSALQETQYF	TGTGCCAGCAGCTTAAAGTCGGCGCTACAAGAGACCCAGTACTTC
few	TRBV19	TRBJ1-6	TRBD1	CASSISTGENSPLHF	TGTGCCAGTAGTATCTCGACAGGGGAGAATTCACCCCTCCACTTT
-	TRBV28	TRBJ1-4	TRBD1	CASSPGPGTEPNEKLFF	TGTGCCAGCAGTCCAGGGCCCGGGACAGAACCCAATGAAAAACTGTTTTTT
few	TRBV3-1/TRBV3-2	TRBJ2-7	-	CASSLERSKSSYEQYF	TGTGCCAGCAGCCTAGAACGGTCTAAGAGCTCCTACGAGCAGTACTTC
once	TRBV4-1	TRBJ2-7	-	CASSQVGFDEQYF	TGCGCCAGCAGCCAAGTAGGGTTCGACGAGCAGTACTTC
-	TRBV27	TRBJ2-2	-	CASSLLGNTGELFF	TGTGCCAGCAGTTTATTGGGAAACACCGGGGAGCTGTTTTTT
-	TRBV7-2	TRBJ1-1	-	CASNQEMTVRGAFF	TGTGCCAGCAACCAAGAAATGACAGTCAGAGGAGCTTTCTTT
-	TRBV3-1/TRBV3-2	TRBJ2-5	-	CASSQVVETQYF	TGTGCCAGCAGCCAAGTTGTGGAGACCCAGTACTTC
few	TRBV2	TRBJ1-2	-	CASSDPGAYGYTF	TGTGCCAGCAGTGACCCAGGGGCCTATGGCTACACCTTC
-	TRBV7-9	TRBJ2-5	-	CASSLDGTVETQYF	TGTGCCAGCAGCTTAGACGGGACTGTAGAGACCCAGTACTTC
-	TRBV20-1	TRBJ2-1	-	CSLYHNEQFF	TGCAGTCTATATCACAATGAGCAGTTCTTC
-	TRBV19	TRBJ1-2	-	CASSIARGVYGYTF	TGTGCCAGTAGTATCGCCCGGGGGGTATATGGCTACACCTTC
-	TRBV5-1	TRBJ1-2	-	CASSVGGGFGYTF	TGCGCCAGCAGCGTTGGGGGTGGTTTTGGCTACACCTTC
-	TRBV19	TRBJ2-2	-	CASSAGSNTGELFF	TGTGCCAGTAGTGCGGGTTCGAACACCGGGGAGCTGTTTTTT
-	TRBV27	TRBJ1-5	-	CASKRSNQPQHF	TGTGCCAGCAAAAGAAGCAATCAGCCCCAGCATTTT
-	TRBV11-2	TRBJ1-2	-	CASSLGGAGYGYTF	TGTGCCAGCAGCTTAGGGGGCGCGGGCTATGGCTACACCTTC
-	TRBV10-3	TRBJ1-1	-	CAISESDSRGAEAFF	TGTGCCATCAGTGAGTCCGATTCGCGGGGCGCTGAAGCTTTCTTT
-	TRBV3-1/TRBV3-2	TRBJ1-4	TRBD1	CASSQDIEGALNEKLFF	TGTGCCAGCAGCCAAGATATCGAGGGGGCCCTAAACGAAAAACTGTTTTTT
-	TRBV6-5	TRBJ1-1	-	CASSYAGAEAFF	TGTGCCAGCAGTTACGCAGGGGCTGAAGCTTTCTTT
once	TRBV19	TRBJ2-3	TRBD2	CASCPSGSTDTQYF	TGTGCCAGTTGTCCTAGCGGGAGCACAGATACGCAGTATTTT
few	TRBV11-2	TRBJ2-3	-	CASSLDLNTDTQYF	TGTGCCAGCAGCTTAGACTTAAACACAGATACGCAGTATTTT
-	TRBV13	TRBJ2-5	-	CASSLQETQYF	TGTGCCAGCAGCTTGCAAGAGACCCAGTACTTC
-	TRBV6-5	TRBJ1-5	TRBD1	CASTPRLYQGAPQHF	TGTGCCAGCACCCCAAGACTATACCAGGGGGCGCCCCAGCATTTT
-	TRBV4-1	TRBJ2-7	-	CASSGSRSEQYF	TGCGCCAGCAGCGGCAGTCGGAGCGAGCAGTACTTC
few	TRBV24-1	TRBJ1-1	-	CATSESGSMNTEAFF	TGTGCCACCAGTGAATCCGGGTCCATGAACACTGAAGCTTTCTTT
-	TRBV7-3	TRBJ2-7	TRBD1	CASSLGQGAYEQYF	TGTGCCAGCAGCCTCGGACAGGGGGCCTACGAGCAGTACTTC
-	TRBV11-3	TRBJ2-3	-	CASSLERTDTQYF	TGTGCCAGCAGCTTAGAACGCACAGATACGCAGTATTTT
-	TRBV28	TRBJ1-1	-	CASSRPTEAFF	TGTGCCAGCAGCCGTCCCACTGAAGCTTTCTTT
once	TRBV5-6	TRBJ2-7	TRBD2	CASSLGPRLAGGEQYF	TGTGCCAGCAGCTTGGGTCCCCGACTAGCGGGAGGCGAGCAGTACTTC
once	TRBV3-1/TRBV3-2	TRBJ2-5	-	CASSPRLVRQETQYF	TGTGCCAGCAGCCCCCGGTTAGTGCGCCAAGAGACCCAGTACTTC